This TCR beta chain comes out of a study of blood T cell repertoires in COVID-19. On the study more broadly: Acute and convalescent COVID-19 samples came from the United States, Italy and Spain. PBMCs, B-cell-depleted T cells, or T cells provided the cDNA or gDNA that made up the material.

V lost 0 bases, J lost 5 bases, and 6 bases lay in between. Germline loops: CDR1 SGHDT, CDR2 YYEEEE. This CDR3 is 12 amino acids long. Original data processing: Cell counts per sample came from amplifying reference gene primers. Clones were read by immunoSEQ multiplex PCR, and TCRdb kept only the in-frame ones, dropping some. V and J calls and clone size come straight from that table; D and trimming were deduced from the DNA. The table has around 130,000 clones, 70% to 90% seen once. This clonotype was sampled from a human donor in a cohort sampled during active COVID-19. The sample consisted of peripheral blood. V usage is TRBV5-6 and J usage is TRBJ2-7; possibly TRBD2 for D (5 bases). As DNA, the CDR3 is TGTGCCAGCAGCTTGGCCGGGAACGAGCAGTACTTC. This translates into CASSLAGNEQYF.